This is a list of T cell receptor beta chains from one sample in a study of response to subunit inactivated influenza vaccine. TCRdb fed the RT-PCR reads into MiXCR, producing one record per CDR3 protein. Of about 500,000 distinct CDR3 sequences listed, more than 15% were seen once; the top ten hold roughly 3.1%. The specimen comprised CD4+ T cells sorted from PBMCs, sampled less than 30 months after vaccination. The receptors derive from a man between 50 and 70 years old who received an inactivated influenza vaccine. CDR3s leave out the opening cysteine and the closing phenylalanine or tryptophan. Fields, in order: clone size, J gene, V gene, CDR3 protein. Rows give clone size only sometimes, using once, few, many, or a class for an expanded clone.

>.|TRBJ1-5|TRBV10-2
ASSESAGLLYQPQH
>.|TRBJ1-5|TRBV18
ASSVNRGNQPQH
>few|TRBJ2-7|TRBV5-1
ASSKLAGTAHEQY
>.|TRBJ2-7|TRBV10-2
ASLGNFFHEQY
>few|TRBJ2-3|TRBV28
ASSPDRGQNTDTQY
>.|TRBJ1-2|TRBV6-2/TRBV6-3
ASRGTGVYGYT
>few|TRBJ1-2|TRBV12-3/TRBV12-4
ASSLARITRGREGYT
>many|TRBJ2-5|TRBV2
ASSGGTGQETQY
>.|TRBJ2-5|TRBV9
ASSARQGAGETQY
>few|TRBJ2-3|TRBV6-5
ASSYSLGQGTDTQY
>few|TRBJ2-3|TRBV6-2/TRBV6-3
ASSRTSGRTRLDTQY
>few|TRBJ2-2|TRBV7-9
ASSLSPTGNTGELF
>.|TRBJ1-1|TRBV7-2
ASSSSGARTEAF
>many|TRBJ2-5|TRBV7-2
ASSSQASQETQY
>.|TRBJ2-3|TRBV6-2/TRBV6-3
ASSYNHRTGESTDTQY
>many|TRBJ2-1|TRBV5-1
ASSPEGHEQF
>.|TRBJ1-2|TRBV25-1
ASSVCMRTTDYYGYT
>.|TRBJ2-1|TRBV20-1
SARSPSGGHNEQF
>.|TRBJ2-1|TRBV24-1
ATSDLAGGSYNEQF
>.|TRBJ2-5|TRBV7-9
ATSRAVVQETQY
>.|TRBJ2-3|TRBV10-3
AISSSGGNTDTQY
>.|TRBJ2-6|TRBV5-1
ASSTTASGANVLT
>few|TRBJ2-1|TRBV20-1
SARGYSSYNEQF
>few|TRBJ2-1|TRBV3-1
ASSLKTSLYEQF
>many|TRBJ2-2|TRBV5-5
ASRSDGMTGELF
>few|TRBJ1-4|TRBV12-3/TRBV12-4
ASSPFGRRDEKLF
>.|TRBJ2-3|TRBV6-2/TRBV6-3
ASSNAPDTQY